This T cell receptor beta chain comes out of a study of cytomegalovirus exposure and HLA in healthy donors. Findings and caveats of the study: Immune exposure data for these donors was limited to CMV serostatus. Earlier analysis looked at TCR beta V segments, and most were productive about 87% or about 30% of the time. It was reported that the classifier diagnosed cytomegalovirus status with high specificity and sensitivity in both the original and validation cohorts.

The PCR contained 60 Vbeta and 13 Jbeta primers. Profiled with immunoSEQ multiplex PCR; TCRdb holds only in-frame clones, not every one. This table holds more than 75,000 clones, around 76% found once. In the case of this clone: The antigen is not known.

V was shortened by 4 bases and J by 3 bases, with 19 bases between the two germline ends. Germline CDR1 is SQVTM and CDR2 is ANQGSEA. CDR3 length equals 15 residues. The rearrangement links TRBV29-1 to TRBJ2-7; D may be TRBD2 (5 bases). Specimen: PBMCs. This clonotype was obtained from a woman aged 50 to 60 in good health and CMV-seropositive. The CDR3 sequence: CSVGLGSANFYEQYF. The CDR3 bases are TGCAGCGTTGGGTTAGGTAGCGCTAATTTCTACGAGCAGTACTTC.